The T cell receptor beta chain under discussion was sequenced for a study of blood T cells in healthy people across ages (dated by TCRdb to the mid-2010s). Study-wide context: Template switching captured roughly one uniquely barcoded TCR beta cDNA molecule per two T cells in model experiments. Four age groups were formed from the donors: young (average approximately 16 years), middle-aged (less than 40), aged (roughly 56) and long-lived (about 80). To avoid experimental bias, donors of different ages were randomly spread across the sequencing lanes. To track age-related changes in TCR beta repertoire diversity, the study relied on deep sequencing normalized with unique cDNA molecular identifiers. For two donors (one aged 18 to 30 and one aged 80 or older), the study analyzed two additional independent replicas of 1 million unique cDNA reads from the same blood draw.

Systemically healthy Caucasian individuals from Russia, roughly 40 in total and aged about 6 to 100 years, were included as donors. Each donor gave about 9.7 milliliters of peripheral blood, drawn into EDTA-treated Vacutainer tubes. Ficoll-Paque density-gradient centrifugation was used to isolate PBMCs, with at least 6.5 million per sample. Trizol reagent was used to extract total RNA from PBMCs, with at least 5.5 micrograms per sample. The percentages of naive CD45RAhigh/CD27high T cells were determined by flow cytometry on a PBMC aliquot from every donor. What the research found in general, with its limitations: Observed TCR beta diversity per million T cells fell roughly linearly with age, and a significant reduction was already apparent by age about 38. Estimates of total diversity based on one million sequenced T cells were considered lower bounds and underestimates. A strong correlation was found between observed TCR beta diversity and the percentage of naive T cells measured by flow cytometry. Compared with the aged group, the long-lived group had more naive CD4+ T cells, fewer expanded clones and increased TCR diversity, suggesting age selection. Because profiling used bulk unsorted PBMCs, naive and antigen-experienced compartments could not be compared conclusively. The CMV infection status of donors was not known, potentially confounding age-related changes in expanded clonotypes.

V was cut back by 2 bases and J by 0 bases, leaving a gap of 14 bases between them. As encoded in the germline V gene (reference sequence), CDR1 is DFQATT while CDR2 is SNEGSKA. There are 17 amino acids in the CDR3, from cysteine to phenylalanine inclusive. Only the CDR3 part of the read is kept: 51 bases, read in frame from the first base. Note on this clonotype: No cognate antigen has been identified for it. Per-base quality was not reported, and no clone a single base away is much larger than it.

The protocol used for the library was 5' RACE. TCRdb records Illumina HiSeq 2500 as the sequencer. A second PCR of about 6 to 11 cycles was performed with a sample-barcoded 5' primer and a J-beta primer mix. A unique molecular identifier was introduced onto each TCR beta cDNA molecule by a template-switch 5' adaptor carrying 12 random nucleotides. At least 2.5 million CDR3-containing paired-end reads were obtained from each sample. First-strand cDNA was synthesized from all RNA with the Mint cDNA synthesis kit, primed by a TRBC-specific oligonucleotide. All cDNA was treated with uracil-DNA glycosylase and then went through a first 18-cycle PCR with the universal primers M1SS and BC2_uni_R. Concerning the study's data processing: Each sample was normalized by randomly selecting 1 million high-quality reads, each carrying a distinct molecular identifier. Instead of being binned into consensus sequences, reads with shared molecular identifiers were discarded. MiTCR, run with a Q25 quality threshold and the strictest error-elimination algorithm, handled CDR3 identification, clonotype clustering and error correction. A nonparametric unseen species model with Euler transformation was used to estimate lower-bound total TCR beta diversity. The raw public reads went through TCRdb reprocessing: fastp at Q25, MiXCR clone calling, in-frame beta chains kept. Each CDR3 protein gets just one entry, which takes the most common genes and DNA from the rows behind it. The V and J calls and clone size are TCRdb's, not the authors'. In all, the sample holds over a million distinct CDR3 sequences, and around two fifths of those were seen once. The top ten constitute approximately 7.9% of the sample.

In this chain, TRBV20-1 is recombined with TRBJ2-6; a weak D assignment points to TRBD2 (5 bases agree). The sequenced sample was blood. This receptor was identified in a woman younger than 30 in good health. The CDR3 in this case is CSARSGSTGSGANVLTF. The DNA sequence is TGCAGTGCTAGAAGCGGCTCAACGGGCTCTGGGGCCAACGTCCTGACTTTC.